The clone carrying this TCR beta chain was detected many times. What it binds is not known. The V gene's germline CDR1 is SGHDT and CDR2 YYEEEE. The germline V and J ends were trimmed by 1 base and 5 bases, with 6 bases remaining between them. The CDR3 spans 12 residues. The data derive from a study of T-cell reconstitution after alpha-beta-depleted transplantation in children. Study conclusions and caveats: Several hundred expanded graft clones reportedly gave rise to the alpha-beta T cells present about two months after transplant. T-cell counts and diversity at one year following transplant were attributed mainly to newly produced T cells. The study traced high day-60 TCRbeta diversity in some patients to surviving recipient T cells and thymic progenitors.

It was with unique molecular identifiers that the TCRbeta library was prepared. TCRdb used MiXCR to reprocess the PCR reads, holding one entry per CDR3 protein. Of about 830,000 distinct CDR3 sequences in the sample, approximately 15% were seen once. This sequence joins TRBV5-6 and TRBJ1-2; D is unresolved. This TCR was sampled from a male patient aged 10-17 years who had a stem cell transplant for acute lymphoblastic leukemia, so the T cells may come from the graft donor. The input for sequencing was PBMCs, mostly from graft donor cells, taken 360 days after TCRalphabeta/CD19-depleted stem cell transplant. CDR3 sequence: CASSLNGYGYTF. For the CDR3, the DNA is TGTGCCAGCAGCTTGAACGGGTATGGCTACACCTTC.